Below are 11 T cell receptor beta chains sequenced from a single sample in a study of blood T cell repertoires in COVID-19. Using immunoSEQ multiplex PCR, the repertoire was profiled, and TCRdb retains in-frame clones only, with some absent. This sample has 270,000 or so clones; around four fifths occur once, and the top ten carry 9.4%. Source material: peripheral blood. These TCRs come from a woman between 45 and 65 years old who had recovered from COVID-19.

The table lists this clone with a few counts. This chain uses TRBV24-1 with TRBJ1-4; D is possibly TRBD1 (5 bases). Germline assignment: CDR1 KGHDR and CDR2 SFDVKD. The CDR3 is made up of 18 amino acids. Trimming took off 10 bases at V and 0 bases at J, with 23 bases between the two ends. CDR3 nucleotides: TGTGCCACTTACTATACAGGACCCCTCTTCGCAACTAATGAAAAACTGTTTTTT. Translated, it gives CATYYTGPLFATNEKLFF.

This chain links TRBV11-2 with TRBJ2-1; D unclear. CDR1 is SGHAT, CDR2 FQNNGV, per germline. The CDR3 covers 15 residues. The V end lost 5 bases, the J end lost 2 bases, and 13 bases lay between the germline ends. The CDR3 loop reads CASSPLSAPYNEQFF. CDR3 sequence (DNA): TGTGCCAGCAGCCCTCTCAGCGCGCCCTACAATGAGCAGTTCTTC. The full variable domain, in which reference TRBV11-2 and TRBJ2-1 provide the parts outside the CDR3, is EAGVAQSPRYKIIEKRQSVAFWCNPISGHATLYWYQQILGQGPKLLIQFQNNGVVDDSQLPKDRFSAERLKGVDSTLKIQPAKLEDSAVYLCASSPLSAPYNEQFFGPGTRLTVL.

The chain links TRBV28 to TRBJ1-1; D unclear. Deletions cut 8 bases from V and 2 bases from J, with 9 bases between. Germline CDR1 is MDHEN and CDR2 is SYDVKM. CDR3 length: 12 amino acids. CDR3 bases: TGTGCCAGCCGAGAAGTAAACACTGAAGCTTTCTTT. It translates to CASREVNTEAFF.

The rearrangement joins TRBV10-1 to TRBJ2-1, with D tentatively TRBD2 (7 bases). The CDR3 sequence is 11 residues long. V was pared by 10 bases and J by 10 bases, with 14 bases between. Germline CDR1 is WNHNN and CDR2 is SYGVQD (reference sequence). The CDR3 coding sequence is TGCGCCACGAGGGGGGGGTGGGAGCAGTTCTTC. Translation: CATRGGWEQFF.

The CDR3 loop is CAYGTSGSNADTQYF. CDR3 coding DNA: TGTGCTTATGGGACTAGCGGGAGTAACGCAGATACGCAGTATTTT. The chain carries TRBV7-2 and TRBJ2-3; 14 nucleotides line up with TRBD2. Germline assignment: CDR1 SGHTA and CDR2 FQGNSA. The CDR3 sequence is 15 residues long.

This clone was seen a single time. CDR3 protein: CASSFNVQETQYF. The CDR3 DNA sequence: TGTGCCAGCAGCTTTAATGTACAAGAGACCCAGTACTTC. The gene calls are TRBV7-3 and TRBJ2-5; no clear D. V lost 3 bases to trimming and J lost 2 bases, with 7 bases between them. The CDR3 contains 13 residues. The germline V gene encodes CDR1 SGHTA and CDR2 FQGTGA.

V and J are TRBV6-5 and TRBJ1-1; D is perhaps TRBD1 (6 bases). Trimming shortened V by 0 bases and J by 5 bases, and 16 bases separated the two germline ends. Germline CDR1 MNHEY, CDR2 SVGAGI. The CDR3 has 16 residues. The CDR3 nucleotides are TGTGCCAGCAGTTACTCATACGAGGGGGTCCGTACTGAAGCTTTCTTT. It specifies CASSYSYEGVRTEAFF.

The V gene is TRBV7-9, the J gene TRBJ2-7; tentatively, D is TRBD2 (7 bases). CDR3 size: 16 residues. In germline, CDR1 is SEHNR, CDR2 FQNEAQ (reference sequence). Trimming pared 4 bases from V and 4 bases from J, leaving 20 bases between. Written as DNA, the CDR3 is TGTGCCAGCAGCTCCCGGGCGGGGGCGGGTTGGTACGAGCAGTACTTC. Translation gives CASSSRAGAGWYEQYF.

The J gene is TRBJ1-4, the V gene TRBV2, with D uncertain. CDR3 size: 16 residues. Trimming stripped 4 bases from V and 2 bases from J, with 14 bases between. Germline CDR1 and CDR2: SNHLY and FYNNEI. CDR3 loop: CASSVRQIATNEKLFF. The CDR3 region has the DNA TGTGCCAGCAGTGTCAGGCAGATTGCCACTAATGAAAAACTGTTTTTT.

Here the CDR3 reads CASSPPSQQGKGEQFF. The CDR3 DNA reads as TGTGCCAGCTCACCACCGTCTCAACAGGGGAAGGGCGAGCAGTTCTTC. This sequence joins TRBV18 and TRBJ2-1; TRBD1 agrees at 7 bases. The CDR3 is made up of 16 amino acids. CDR1 and CDR2 (germline): KGHSH, LQKENI. V was pared by 0 bases and J by 10 bases, with 12 bases of the junction left unmatched.

J is TRBJ2-5 and V is TRBV6-5; D ambiguous. The CDR3 is 13 residues long. The V and J ends lost 6 bases and 5 bases respectively, with 13 bases between them. Germline values: CDR1 MNHEY, CDR2 SVGAGI. The CDR3 DNA sequence: TGTGCCAGCAGAAGACCGACTGGTGAGACCCAGTACTTC. This gives the protein CASRRPTGETQYF.